The 27 T cell receptor beta chains below all came from one sample that was sequenced in a study of early T cells in non-severe SARS-CoV-2 infection. TCRdb called the 5' RACE reads again in MiXCR, with one record for every CDR3 protein. The table lists about 110,000 distinct CDR3 sequences, roughly an eighth of them singletons. Sample: whole blood, taken at baseline. These receptors originate from an adult who was a healthcare worker with PCR-confirmed SARS-CoV-2 infection or an uninfected control (not recorded which).

The rearrangement links TRBV6-1 to TRBJ1-5; the match to TRBD1 covers 9 bases. Trimming took 7 bases from V and 2 from J; bases not matched to a gene: 9. There are 16 residues in the CDR3. The germline V gene encodes CDR1 MNHNS and CDR2 SASEGT. The CDR3 DNA reads as TGTGCCAGCAAGGGGACAGGGCAGAGTGGCAATCAGCCCCAGCATTTT. Translated: CASKGTGQSGNQPQHF.

This clonotype was detected ten times or more. The chain joins TRBV28 to TRBJ2-2; D remains unclear. The CDR3 contains 13 residues. The V and J ends lost 3 bases and 4 bases respectively, with 6 bases between them. In germline, CDR1 is MDHEN, CDR2 SYDVKM. The CDR3 loop is CASSFGITGELFF. CDR3 DNA sequence: TGTGCCAGCAGTTTCGGTATCACCGGGGAGCTGTTTTTT.

The chain is built from TRBV20-1 and TRBJ1-1, with 12 bases aligning to TRBD1. This CDR3 has 13 amino acids. Germline-derived CDR1 and CDR2 are DFQATT and SNEGSKA (reference sequence). The J segment lost 11 bases and the V segment lost 3 bases, leaving 7 bases of the junction unmatched. CDR3 in amino acids: CSARRDRGRRAFF. The CDR3 DNA follows: TGCAGTGCTAGGCGGGACAGGGGGCGACGGGCTTTCTTT.

This clonotype was observed a few times. This chain joins TRBV5-1 and TRBJ2-5, with D perhaps TRBD1 (6 bases). V was pared by 2 bases and J by 5 bases, with 10 bases between. The CDR3 has 13 amino acids. Germline V gene data show CDR1 as SGHRS and CDR2 as YFSETQ. CDR3 bases: TGCGCCAGCAGCTTACAGGGTGAGGAGACCCAGTACTTC. Protein product: CASSLQGEETQYF.

In its sample, this clonotype was seen a few times. The rearrangement uses TRBV29-1 and TRBJ2-2, with a possible D match to TRBD1 (6 bases). Per germline, CDR1 SQVTM and CDR2 ANQGSEA. Trimming removed 6 bases from V and 5 bases from J, with 22 bases in between. The CDR3 sequence is 16 residues long. The DNA of the CDR3 is TGCAGCGTGATATCAGGGGTATTTAGAGAAACCGGGGAGCTGTTTTTT. Translated: CSVISGVFRETGELFF.

The chain combines TRBV28 with TRBJ2-7, with 8 bases that match TRBD1. Germline V CDR1 and CDR2: MDHEN, SYDVKM. V trimming: 8 bases; J trimming: 3 bases; junction bases outside the gene matches: 3. The CDR3 has 12 residues. CDR3 amino acids: CASLGTGYEQYF. CDR3 coding DNA: TGTGCCAGCCTGGGGACAGGCTACGAGCAGTACTTC.

A few counts support this clonotype. This chain uses TRBV29-1 with TRBJ1-2; 8 positions match TRBD1. The CDR3 extends over 12 amino acids. V shed 7 bases and J 4 bases; nucleotides not matched to a gene: 5. Germline assignment: CDR1 SQVTM and CDR2 ANQGSEA. The CDR3 reads CSANDRGYGYTF. The CDR3 DNA is TGCAGCGCTAACGACAGGGGCTATGGCTACACCTTC.

Concerning this clonotype itself: Mismatch with germline at one junction end may stem from a read error. The V and J genes are TRBV20-1 and TRBJ2-2; D may be TRBD1 (6 bases). This CDR3 is built from 14 residues. CDR1 is DFQATT, CDR2 SNEGSKA, per germline (reference sequence). DNA for the CDR3: TGCAGTGCTAGACTGCCCAGGGGTACCGGGGAGCTGTCTTTT. This sequence encodes CSARLPRGTGELSF.

The CDR3: CSVQKANEKLFF. The CDR3 DNA sequence: TGCAGCGTACAGAAGGCGAATGAAAAACTGTTTTTT. This rearrangement joins TRBV29-1 to TRBJ1-4; no clear D. This CDR3 comprises 12 residues. V was shortened by 6 bases and J by 5 bases, with 10 bases between the two germline ends. CDR1 SQVTM and CDR2 ANQGSEA come from the germline V gene.

The rearrangement joins TRBV6-5 to TRBJ2-1; a possible D gene is TRBD1 (6 bases). Germline CDR1 reads MNHEY; CDR2 reads SVGAGI. The V end lost 6 bases, the J end lost 3 bases, and 15 bases lay between the germline ends. This CDR3 is built from 15 residues. In DNA, the CDR3 is TGTGCCAGCAGCCTTACAGGGCCATACTACAATGAGCAGTTCTTC. The encoded protein is CASSLTGPYYNEQFF.

The rearrangement links TRBV2 to TRBJ2-3, with D maybe TRBD1 (5 bases). Germline loops: CDR1 SNHLY, CDR2 FYNNEI. This CDR3 spans 14 amino acids. V lost 10 bases and J 2 bases, leaving 16 bases between the germline ends. The CDR3, as DNA: TGTGCCACCGATTCGGCAGGGAACACAGATACGCAGTATTTT. Translated, it gives CATDSAGNTDTQYF.

This clonotype was recorded many times. The CDR3 sequence: CASSFGGSGSYNEQFF. The DNA for the CDR3 is TGTGCCAGCAGCTTTGGCGGGTCAGGCTCCTACAATGAGCAGTTCTTC. The chain employs TRBV11-2 and TRBJ2-1, with D possibly being TRBD2 (5 bases). Germline assignment: CDR1 SGHAT and CDR2 FQNNGV. This CDR3 region has 16 residues. V dropped 3 bases and J dropped 0 bases, with 12 bases sitting between them. The full variable domain, in which reference TRBV11-2 and TRBJ2-1 provide the parts outside the CDR3, is EAGVAQSPRYKIIEKRQSVAFWCNPISGHATLYWYQQILGQGPKLLIQFQNNGVVDDSQLPKDRFSAERLKGVDSTLKIQPAKLEDSAVYLCASSFGGSGSYNEQFFGPGTRLTVL.

This clonotype was seen only a few times. This rearrangement joins TRBV19 to TRBJ2-3; 7 nucleotides line up with TRBD1. Losses at the gene ends were 6 bases for V and 0 bases for J; bases not matched to a gene: 15. Germline V lookup: CDR1 LNHDA, CDR2 SQIVND (reference sequence). The CDR3 consists of 18 residues. This CDR3 is CASSQTGLDYSSTDTQYF. For the CDR3, the DNA is TGTGCCAGTAGCCAGACAGGGCTAGACTACTCTAGCACAGATACGCAGTATTTT.

The J gene is TRBJ1-1, the V gene TRBV29-1; 8 nucleotides line up with TRBD1. CDR1 is SQVTM and CDR2 is ANQGSEA in the germline V gene. V was clipped by 6 bases and J by 0 bases; unmatched bases: 3. The CDR3 is made up of 13 amino acids. This chain's CDR3 is CSVVTGVNTEAFF. Written as DNA, the CDR3 is TGCAGCGTCGTGACAGGGGTGAACACTGAAGCTTTCTTT.

The V and J genes are TRBV7-6 and TRBJ1-5; D is possibly TRBD1 (5 bases). The germline V gene has CDR1 SGHVS and CDR2 FNYEAQ. The CDR3 is 15 amino acids. Trimming took 0 bases from V and 4 from J, leaving 10 bases between them. The CDR3 sequence: CASSLAGEKNQPQHF. DNA of the CDR3: TGTGCCAGCAGCTTAGCGGGGGAGAAGAATCAGCCCCAGCATTTT.

V is TRBV24-1 and J is TRBJ2-2; the match to TRBD2 covers 8 bases. This CDR3 spans 13 amino acids. Losses at the gene ends were 9 bases for V and 5 bases for J; bases not matched to a gene: 4. Germline V gives CDR1 KGHDR, CDR2 SFDVKD. CDR3 loop: CATRGGGTGELFF. The CDR3 DNA follows: TGTGCCACCCGAGGCGGGGGGACCGGGGAGCTGTTTTTT.

This clonotype has only a few counts. This chain joins TRBV3-1 and TRBJ2-1; 9 bases map to TRBD2. CDR3 length: 17 residues. Per the germline V gene, CDR1 is LGHDT and CDR2 is YNNKEL (reference sequence). Germline trimming cut 1 base from V and 7 bases from J; bases unmatched to any gene: 11. The CDR3, as DNA: TGTGCCAGCAGCCAAGCGGCTAGCGGGGCCACGAGGAATGAGCAGTTCTTC. It specifies CASSQAASGATRNEQFF.

V usage is TRBV20-1 and J usage is TRBJ2-7; D call uncertain. CDR3 length: 14 residues. V lost 6 bases to trimming and J lost 3 bases, with 18 bases between them. CDR1 DFQATT and CDR2 SNEGSKA come from the germline V gene (reference sequence). CDR3: CSARSKLSFYEQYF. For the CDR3, the DNA is TGCAGTGCCCGATCTAAGTTAAGTTTCTACGAGCAGTACTTC.

This clonotype was counted at least ten times. The chain employs TRBV9 and TRBJ1-1, with D possibly matching TRBD1 (6 bases). The V gene lost 0 bases and the J gene lost 4 bases, with 13 bases spanning the gap. The CDR3 runs 15 residues. Germline V gene lookup returns CDR1 SGDLS and CDR2 YYNGEE. CDR3 in amino acids: CASSVASRGGTEAFF. For the CDR3, the DNA is TGTGCCAGCAGCGTAGCATCCAGGGGAGGCACTGAAGCTTTCTTT.

This clonotype was counted only a few times. This chain links TRBV3-1 with TRBJ1-4; perhaps TRBD1 as D (6 bases). The CDR3 contains 15 residues. The V end was cut by 3 bases, the J end by 3 bases, with 11 bases between. Germline CDR1 reads LGHDT; CDR2 reads YNNKEL (reference sequence). CDR3 protein: CASSQYREANEKLFF. CDR3 nucleotide sequence: TGTGCCAGCAGCCAGTACAGGGAGGCTAATGAAAAACTGTTTTTT.

V gene TRBV7-6 combines with J gene TRBJ2-3; 8 bases line up with TRBD2. Looked up from germline, CDR1 is SGHVS and CDR2 is FNYEAQ. The CDR3 runs 16 residues. Trimming at V came to 4 bases and at J to 2 bases, leaving 8 bases not matched to a gene. The CDR3 bases are TGTGCCAGCAGCTCCACTGGCGGGGGGCCCACAGATACGCAGTATTTT. This sequence encodes CASSSTGGGPTDTQYF. The full variable domain, rest sourced from reference TRBV7-6 and TRBJ2-3, is GAGVSQSPRYKVTKRGQDVALRCDPISGHVSLYWYRQALGQGPEFLTYFNYEAQQDKSGLPNDRFSAERPEGSISTLTIQRTEQRDSAMYRCASSSTGGGPTDTQYFGPGTRLTVL.

This chain joins TRBV5-1 and TRBJ1-6; 7 bases agree with TRBD1. Germline CDR1 SGHRS, CDR2 YFSETQ. Trimming removed 1 base from V and 7 bases from J; junction bases left unmatched: 8. The CDR3 has 16 residues. CDR3 in amino acids: CASSLYGQVGNSPLHF. DNA for the CDR3: TGCGCCAGCAGCTTGTACGGACAGGTCGGGAATTCACCCCTCCACTTT.

In this sample, this clonotype turned up many times. The chain uses TRBV7-9 and TRBJ2-7, with TRBD1 as a possible D gene (5 bases). The CDR3 extends over 12 amino acids. V was shortened by 8 bases and J by 2 bases, with 10 bases between the two germline ends. From germline, CDR1 is SEHNR and CDR2 FQNEAQ (reference sequence). This chain's CDR3 is CASGRDPYEQYF. DNA of the CDR3: TGTGCCAGCGGCAGGGATCCCTACGAGCAGTACTTC.

This clonotype has a handful of counts. The CDR3 sequence: CSASAQPNTEAFF. DNA for the CDR3: TGCAGTGCTAGCGCCCAGCCGAACACTGAAGCTTTCTTT. The chain links TRBV20-1 to TRBJ1-1; no clear D. This CDR3 has 13 residues. V was clipped by 3 bases and J by 1 base, with 9 bases between them. Germline V gene sequence: CDR1 DFQATT, CDR2 SNEGSKA (reference sequence).

This clonotype occurred a few times. This chain uses TRBV7-6 with TRBJ1-5; D possibly corresponds to TRBD1 (5 bases). V lost 1 base and J 1 base, leaving 11 bases between the germline ends. CDR1 and CDR2 from the germline V gene are SGHVS and FNYEAQ. There are 16 residues in the CDR3. This chain's CDR3 is CASSLGQPKSNQPQHF. CDR3 nucleotide sequence: TGTGCCAGCAGCTTAGGACAGCCTAAGAGCAATCAGCCCCAGCATTTT.

The chain couples TRBV10-3 to TRBJ1-2; 9 nucleotides align to TRBD1. The V segment lost 9 bases and the J segment 3 bases; nucleotides outside the gene matches: 5. Germline V gives CDR1 ENHRY, CDR2 SYGVKD. The CDR3 is made up of 13 amino acids. The CDR3 sequence is CAISTGGDYGYTF. CDR3 DNA: TGTGCCATTTCGACAGGGGGGGACTATGGCTACACCTTC.

This clonotype has only a few counts. This chain connects TRBV20-1 to TRBJ1-1, with a tentative D call TRBD1 (5 bases). The CDR3 extends over 14 amino acids. Trimming took off 3 bases at V and 1 base at J, with 12 bases between the two ends. The V gene's germline CDR1 is DFQATT and CDR2 SNEGSKA (reference sequence). CDR3 nucleotides: TGCAGTGCTAGGGGGTGGGGCCCGAACACTGAAGCTTTCTTT. It codes for CSARGWGPNTEAFF.